These 24 T cell receptor beta chains originate from one sample sequenced in a study of blood T cell repertoires in COVID-19. Generated by immunoSEQ multiplex PCR, the TCRdb table keeps only in-frame clones and is missing some. The sample consists of a few hundred thousand clones, 84% of them appearing once. The sequenced material came from peripheral blood. The receptors shown here come from a woman aged 40 to 50 who had recovered from COVID-19.

The CDR3 nucleotides are TGTGCCAGCAGCTTAGTCACAGGGTTAGGAAACACCATATATTTT. Its translation: CASSLVTGLGNTIYF. V is TRBV7-8 and J is TRBJ1-3, with a possible D match to TRBD1 (6 bases). Germline V lookup: CDR1 SGHVS, CDR2 FQNEAQ. The germline V and J ends were trimmed by 1 base and 4 bases, with 11 bases remaining between them. CDR3 length: 15 residues. The whole variable domain, remainder taken from reference TRBV7-8 and TRBJ1-3, is GAGVSQSPRYKVAKRGQDVALRCDPISGHVSLFWYQQALGQGPEFLTYFQNEAQLDKSGLPSDRFFAERPEGSVSTLKIQRTQQEDSAVYLCASSLVTGLGNTIYFGEGSWLTVV.

This clone was recorded only once. This rearrangement joins TRBV19 to TRBJ1-6; maybe TRBD1 (6 bases). The CDR3 length is 15 residues. Between the trimmed V and J ends, which lost 1 base and 8 bases, there was a span of 12 bases. Germline CDR1 and CDR2: LNHDA and SQIVND (reference sequence). The CDR3: CASSIVPGQDSPLHF. As DNA, the CDR3 is TGTGCCAGTAGTATAGTTCCGGGACAAGATTCACCCCTCCACTTT.

The genes are TRBV7-3 and TRBJ2-5; 8 nucleotides agree with TRBD1. Trimming took 3 bases from V and 4 from J; bases not matched to a gene: 4. The CDR3 covers 14 residues. The germline CDR1 and CDR2 sequences are SGHTA and FQGTGA. The CDR3 DNA sequence: TGTGCCAGCAGCTTTCAGGGGGCAGGAGAGACCCAGTACTTC. Translation gives CASSFQGAGETQYF.

This clone was counted between two and nine times. An end of the junction does not agree with germline; a read error may underlie this. The chain recombines TRBV6-4 with TRBJ1-5; TRBD1 aligns across 9 bases. The CDR3 covers 15 residues. Germline V lookup: CDR1 MRHNA, CDR2 SNTAGT. The CDR3 loop reads CASSGRQGGNRPQHF. The CDR3 coding sequence is TGTGCCAGCAGTGGCAGACAGGGGGGAAATCGGCCCCAGCATTTT.

V is TRBV11-3 and J is TRBJ1-3; D unresolved. The CDR3 has 18 residues. Germline V lookup: CDR1 SGHNT, CDR2 YENEEA. Trimming stripped 5 bases from V and 2 bases from J, with 22 bases between. The DNA for the CDR3 is TGTGCCAGCAGCCCCTCGGGTAGAGGCAGCCAAACTGGAAACACCATATATTTT. Translated, it gives CASSPSGRGSQTGNTIYF. Using reference TRBV11-3 and TRBJ1-3 for the parts outside the CDR3, the full variable domain is EAGVVQSPRYKIIEKKQPVAFWCNPISGHNTLYWYLQNLGQGPELLIRYENEEAVDDSQLPKDRFSAERLKGVDSTLKIQPAELGDSAVYLCASSPSGRGSQTGNTIYFGEGSWLTVV.

The V and J genes are TRBV3-1 (or the pseudogene TRBV3-2) and TRBJ2-1; D perhaps matches TRBD2 (6 bases). Looked up from germline, CDR1 is LGHDT and CDR2 is YNNKEL (reference sequence). V gave up 4 bases and J gave up 11 bases, with 9 bases separating them. CDR3 length: 11 residues. CDR3 nucleotides: TGTGCCAGCAGCCCAGGGACTCAGCAGTTCTTC. This encodes CASSPGTQQFF.

This clone turned up a few times. V and J are TRBV5-6 and TRBJ1-5, with 8 positions matching TRBD1. The germline gives CDR1 SGHDT, CDR2 YYEEEE. This CDR3 spans 14 amino acids. Trimming at V came to 4 bases and at J to 5 bases, leaving 5 bases not matched to a gene. This CDR3 is CASSQGQGDQPQHF. The CDR3 DNA reads as TGTGCCAGCAGCCAAGGACAGGGCGATCAGCCCCAGCATTTT.

This chain links TRBV7-9 with TRBJ1-4, with 9 bases identical to TRBD1. Trimming cost V 4 bases and J 4 bases; bases outside gene matches: 4. This CDR3 is built from 15 residues. In germline, CDR1 is SEHNR, CDR2 FQNEAQ (reference sequence). In DNA form, the CDR3 reads TGTGCCAGCAGCTCGGGACAGGGAAGTAATGAAAAACTGTTTTTT. Amino acids: CASSSGQGSNEKLFF.

This chain connects TRBV14 to TRBJ2-3, with 8 bases aligning to TRBD2. V dropped 2 bases and J dropped 2; count of bases not matched to a gene: 6. The germline CDR1 and CDR2 sequences are SGHDN and FVKESK. This CDR3 comprises 16 residues. The CDR3 DNA is TGTGCCAGCAGCCAAAGTCGGGGGGGCAACACAGATACGCAGTATTTT. It encodes CASSQSRGGNTDTQYF.

This rearrangement joins TRBV19 to TRBJ2-4; D not certain. Per germline, CDR1 LNHDA and CDR2 SQIVND (reference sequence). This CDR3 contains 15 residues. The V end was cut by 7 bases, the J end by 13 bases, with 26 bases between. CDR3 sequence (DNA): TGTGCCAGTACCCATACGACACCAAAAACATCCGGACAGTACTTC. Translated, it gives CASTHTTPKTSGQYF.

V and J are TRBV2 and TRBJ2-3, with D possibly matching TRBD1 (5 bases). Germline CDR1 and CDR2: SNHLY and FYNNEI. Trimming stripped 7 bases from V and 2 bases from J, with 10 bases between. CDR3 length equals 13 residues. In DNA form, the CDR3 reads TGTGCCAGCAAGGACACCCACACAGATACGCAGTATTTT. It is translated as CASKDTHTDTQYF.

Many counts were recorded for this clone. The V gene is TRBV5-1, the J gene TRBJ1-6; 8 positions agree with TRBD1. The junction had 0 bases not matched to a gene; V was cut back by 5 bases and J by 5 bases. The CDR3 is 13 amino acids. In germline, CDR1 is SGHRS, CDR2 YFSETQ. Here the CDR3 DNA reads TGCGCCAGCAGGGGACAGGATAATTCACCCCTCCACTTT. The encoded protein is CASRGQDNSPLHF.

The CDR3 DNA sequence: TGTGCCAGCAACCCATCGGCGGCGGGGGACGAGCAGTACTTC. It is translated as CASNPSAAGDEQYF. The chain uses TRBV5-4 and TRBJ2-7, with TRBD2 matching over 7 bases. The V segment lost 6 bases and the J segment 5 bases; nucleotides outside the gene matches: 11. Germline loops: CDR1 SGHNT, CDR2 YYREEE (reference sequence). The CDR3 runs 14 residues.

The CDR3 loop reads CSASFTLGHGYTF. CDR3 nucleotide sequence: TGCAGTGCTAGTTTTACGCTGGGGCATGGCTACACCTTC. This rearrangement joins TRBV20-1 to TRBJ1-2, with D maybe TRBD1 (5 bases). The CDR3 totals 13 residues. Trimming pared 3 bases from V and 6 bases from J, leaving 14 bases between. CDR1 is DFQATT, CDR2 SNEGSKA, per germline (reference sequence).

The CDR3 nucleotides read TGCGCCAGCAGCCAAGAGGCGGAGCACTCCTATAATTCACCCCTCCACTTT. Encoded protein: CASSQEAEHSYNSPLHF. V is TRBV4-1 and J is TRBJ1-6; D gene ambiguous. CDR1 and CDR2 (germline): MGHRA, YSYEKL. The CDR3 covers 17 residues. The V end lost 0 bases, the J end lost 0 bases, and 9 bases lay between the germline ends.

The CDR3 DNA reads as TGTGCCAGCAGTGAAGAGGATAGCCTGGCTCTTCCGCAGTATTTT. This encodes CASSEEDSLALPQYF. J is TRBJ2-3 and V is TRBV2; D remains ambiguous. CDR1 and CDR2 (germline): SNHLY, FYNNEI. This CDR3 region has 15 residues. Trimming pared 1 base from V and 10 bases from J, leaving 18 bases between.

The V gene is TRBV5-1, the J gene TRBJ1-3, with TRBD1 matching 9 bases. Germline CDR1 reads SGHRS; CDR2 reads YFSETQ. V was pared by 0 bases and J by 3 bases, with 4 bases of the junction left unmatched. This CDR3 is built from 16 residues. CDR3 residues: CASSLAGQGFGNTIYF. CDR3 nucleotide sequence: TGCGCCAGCAGCTTGGCGGGACAGGGCTTTGGAAACACCATATATTTT.

The chain carries TRBV11-2 and TRBJ2-2; unclear D gene. The germline CDR1 and CDR2 sequences are SGHAT and FQNNGV. This CDR3 is built from 13 residues. V lost 1 base and J 6 bases, leaving 6 bases between the germline ends. This chain's CDR3 is CASSLARSGELFF. DNA of the CDR3: TGTGCCAGCAGCTTAGCCAGATCCGGGGAGCTGTTTTTT.

A few counts support this clone. The chain carries TRBV27 and TRBJ1-5, with D unclear. V lost 8 bases and J 2 bases, leaving 13 bases between the germline ends. The germline V gene has CDR1 MNHEY and CDR2 SMNVEV (reference sequence). This CDR3 region has 14 residues. CDR3 coding DNA: TGTGCCAGCGGTTCTCCCGTAGGCAATCAGCCCCAGCATTTT. Protein: CASGSPVGNQPQHF.

This chain links TRBV6-5 with TRBJ2-7; 11 bases fit TRBD1. The V gene's germline CDR1 is MNHEY and CDR2 SVGAGI. J lost 3 bases, V lost 1 base, and 5 bases had no gene match. The CDR3 is made up of 16 amino acids. The CDR3 protein is CASSYFGTGGNYEQYF. Here the CDR3 DNA reads TGTGCCAGCAGTTACTTCGGGACAGGGGGGAACTACGAGCAGTACTTC.

The chain is built from TRBV5-1 and TRBJ2-2; 7 bases are shared with TRBD1. The CDR3 contains 15 residues. Germline V lookup: CDR1 SGHRS, CDR2 YFSETQ. V shed 3 bases and J 2 bases; nucleotides not matched to a gene: 4. The CDR3 region has the DNA TGCGCCAGCAGCTCCGGGACAGCAAACACCGGGGAGCTGTTTTTT. Its translation: CASSSGTANTGELFF.

The V gene is TRBV12-3 or TRBV12-4, the J gene TRBJ1-1; D gene ambiguous. The CDR3 consists of 12 residues. Trimming took 5 bases from V and 13 from J, leaving 17 bases between them. CDR3 nucleotides: TGTGCCAGCAGTACGACACGGCTGGTTGGTTTCTTT. This gives the protein CASSTTRLVGFF.

The chain couples TRBV7-9 to TRBJ1-1, with a tentative D call TRBD1 (6 bases). V was pared by 5 bases and J by 8 bases, with 18 bases between. The V gene's germline CDR1 is SEHNR and CDR2 FQNEAQ (reference sequence). This CDR3 spans 14 amino acids. The CDR3 nucleotides are TGTGCCAGCAGCCCTAGGCCGGGGGGCGGGGAAGCTTTCTTT. Encoded protein: CASSPRPGGGEAFF.

The chain employs TRBV6-6 and TRBJ1-6; TRBD1 matches at 9 bases. Germline CDR1 MNHNY, CDR2 SVGAGI (reference sequence). The CDR3 covers 15 residues. V shed 2 bases, J shed 6 bases, and the junction held 2 bases outside the gene matches. The CDR3 is CASSYGTGPNSPLHF. CDR3 DNA: TGTGCCAGCAGTTACGGGACAGGGCCTAATTCACCCCTCCACTTT.